The TCR beta chain under discussion was sequenced for a study of T-cell memory formation after mild COVID-19. This clonotype showed up just a few times. MiXCR was run by TCRdb on the 5' RACE reads, yielding one entry per CDR3 protein. The sample has approximately 350,000 distinct CDR3 sequences; approximately 27% are singletons. CDR3 size: 19 residues. This TCR came from an adult woman who had mild COVID-19 (a few samples of this study predate the infection). Cell type and time point are not known. The V and J genes are TRBV12-2 and TRBJ2-7; the table calls TRBD2, which could not be checked here. TRBV12-2 is flagged as a pseudogene. The source material was PBMCs or a T cell subset sorted from them (not recorded which). The CDR3 protein is CASRLVHFGLAGVAYEQYF. In nucleotides, the CDR3 is TGTGCAAGTCGCTTAGTACACTTTGGACTAGCGGGAGTGGCCTACGAGCAGTACTTC.